A single sample is the source of the 16 T cell receptor beta chains below, sequenced in a study of neoadjuvant anti-PD-1 for oral cavity cancer. Profiling relied on immunoSEQ multiplex PCR, and the TCRdb table lists in-frame clones only, not all of them. The sample comprises fewer than 20,000 clones, under 75% of which are singletons, and around 2.8% rests with the top ten. The source was PBMCs, collected before nivolumab (anti-PD-1) treatment. These receptors were collected from a person between 40 and 79 years old with oral cavity squamous cell carcinoma.

This clone was detected a few times. This CDR3 reads CAWSVGAGRKQFF. The CDR3 DNA is TGTGCCTGGAGTGTAGGGGCGGGGCGTAAGCAGTTCTTC. The chain couples TRBV30 to TRBJ2-1; D possibly corresponds to TRBD2 (6 bases). Trimming took 0 bases from V and 11 from J, leaving 14 bases between them. The CDR3 has 13 residues. Germline-derived CDR1 and CDR2 are GTSNPN and SVGIG (reference sequence).

V is TRBV9 and J is TRBJ2-5; 9 bases line up with TRBD2. CDR1 and CDR2 from the germline V gene are SGDLS and YYNGEE. The junction had 14 bases not matched to a gene; V was cut back by 4 bases and J by 4 bases. This CDR3 spans 17 amino acids. The CDR3: CASSSPSGTSFLETQYF. In nucleotides, the CDR3 is TGTGCCAGCAGCTCCCCTTCAGGGACTAGCTTTTTAGAGACCCAGTACTTC.

The rearrangement links TRBV27 to TRBJ2-7; 8 bases align to TRBD2. The V gene end was trimmed by 8 bases and the J gene end by 12 bases; junction bases not matched to a gene: 12. This CDR3 region has 12 residues. From germline, CDR1 is MNHEY and CDR2 SMNVEV (reference sequence). CDR3 coding DNA: TGTGCCAGCGGAAGAGAGGGACTAGAGGCGTACTTC. Translated: CASGREGLEAYF.

The genes are TRBV10-3 and TRBJ1-4, with D perhaps TRBD1 (5 bases). The ends were cut back, 2 bases at V and 8 bases at J, with 15 bases in the middle. The CDR3 consists of 15 residues. The germline V gene encodes CDR1 ENHRY and CDR2 SYGVKD. This chain's CDR3 is CAISEGGHSSEKLFF. CDR3 DNA: TGTGCCATCAGTGAGGGAGGACACTCTTCGGAAAAACTGTTTTTT.

V gene TRBV5-4 combines with J gene TRBJ2-1; no firm D call. Germline CDR1 is SGHNT and CDR2 is YYREEE (reference sequence). V lost 4 bases to trimming and J lost 9 bases, with 14 bases between them. There are 13 residues in the CDR3. The CDR3 DNA is TGTGCCAGCAGCCGATACAGCGACGCTGAGCAGTTCTTC. Encoded protein: CASSRYSDAEQFF.

This chain connects TRBV10-2 to TRBJ2-1, with 12 bases that match TRBD2. V lost 1 base, J lost 5 bases, and 3 bases stayed unmatched. This CDR3 region has 16 residues. Germline CDR1 and CDR2: WSHSY and SAAADI. The CDR3 is CASSEFGLAGNNEQFF. The CDR3 bases are TGCGCCAGCAGTGAGTTCGGACTAGCGGGGAACAATGAGCAGTTCTTC.

This clone was seen more than once but under ten times. The chain employs TRBV7-9 and TRBJ1-5; D remains unclear. The germline V gene has CDR1 SEHNR and CDR2 FQNEAQ (reference sequence). V lost 8 bases to trimming and J lost 5 bases, with 10 bases between them. This CDR3 region has 12 residues. Written as DNA, the CDR3 is TGTGCCAGCGGACCGGAAGATCAGCCCCAGCATTTT. This codes for CASGPEDQPQHF.

The chain employs TRBV5-4 and TRBJ2-5; unclear D gene. This CDR3 comprises 13 residues. The germline gives CDR1 SGHNT, CDR2 YYREEE (reference sequence). V shed 1 base and J shed 5 bases, with 9 bases lying between them. Here the CDR3 reads CASSLRFSETQYF. CDR3 in DNA: TGTGCCAGCAGCTTGCGTTTCTCGGAGACCCAGTACTTC.

The genes are TRBV5-1 and TRBJ2-7; D might be TRBD1 (5 bases). Deletions cut 0 bases from V and 3 bases from J, with 13 bases between. The CDR3 sequence is 15 residues long. Germline-derived CDR1 and CDR2 are SGHRS and YFSETQ. CDR3 coding DNA: TGCGCCAGCAGCTTGGGACAGTCCCAATACTACGAGCAGTACTTC. This sequence encodes CASSLGQSQYYEQYF.

The J gene is TRBJ1-2, the V gene TRBV6-1; 8 positions agree with TRBD1. With V trimmed by 2 bases and J by 7 bases, 6 bases remained unmatched. This CDR3 spans 14 amino acids. Germline V lookup: CDR1 MNHNS, CDR2 SASEGT. CDR3 in amino acids: CASSENQGAFGYTF. In DNA, the CDR3 is TGTGCCAGCAGTGAAAACCAGGGGGCTTTTGGCTACACCTTC.

This clone was observed a single time. The chain employs TRBV19 and TRBJ2-5, with D unclear. V was shortened by 3 bases and J by 3 bases, with 11 bases between the two germline ends. This CDR3 contains 14 residues. The V gene's germline CDR1 is LNHDA and CDR2 SQIVND (reference sequence). The CDR3 DNA is TGTGCCAGTAGTATCTTTGGGCAGAAAGAGACCCAGTACTTC. Amino acids: CASSIFGQKETQYF.

For the CDR3, the DNA is TGTGCCAGCAGCTTAGTAGGGGTAGGGTACGAGCAGTACTTC. Protein product: CASSLVGVGYEQYF. The J gene is TRBJ2-7, the V gene TRBV7-6; D perhaps matches TRBD1 (5 bases). The CDR3 runs to 14 residues. V shed 1 base and J shed 4 bases, with 11 bases lying between them. Germline loops: CDR1 SGHVS, CDR2 FNYEAQ.

The chain links TRBV6-1 to TRBJ1-1, with D maybe TRBD1 (6 bases). Germline assignment: CDR1 MNHNS and CDR2 SASEGT. V shed 2 bases and J shed 2 bases, with 12 bases lying between them. The CDR3 runs 15 residues. The CDR3 DNA reads TGTGCCAGCAGTGAATATGGGACACCCAACACTGAAGCTTTCTTT. It codes for CASSEYGTPNTEAFF.

V usage is TRBV30 and J usage is TRBJ1-1, with D hard to call. The length of the CDR3 is 15 residues. V lost 6 bases and J lost 5, with 22 bases in between. Germline CDR1 reads GTSNPN; CDR2 reads SVGIG (reference sequence). CDR3 coding DNA: TGTGCCTGCCAAATCCGGCCCCCCTCGGGAACTGAAGCTTTCTTT. Its translation: CACQIRPPSGTEAFF.

This clone was observed a single time. V and J are TRBV6-6 and TRBJ1-4; possible D gene TRBD1, 5 bases. V was trimmed by 6 bases and J by 8 bases, leaving 19 bases between them. Germline assignment: CDR1 MNHNY and CDR2 SVGAGI (reference sequence). This CDR3 contains 15 residues. The CDR3 spells CASRGVDTKREKLFF. Here the CDR3 DNA reads TGTGCCAGCAGGGGGGTGGACACAAAGAGGGAAAAACTGTTTTTT.

This sequence joins TRBV2 and TRBJ1-5; D is undetermined. Per the germline V gene, CDR1 is SNHLY and CDR2 is FYNNEI. The germline V and J ends were trimmed by 2 bases and 3 bases, with 11 bases remaining between them. The CDR3 extends over 15 amino acids. The CDR3 reads CASSEPGPSNQPQHF. The CDR3 nucleotides read TGTGCCAGCAGTGAACCTGGGCCATCCAATCAGCCCCAGCATTTT. The full variable domain, its missing parts supplied by reference TRBV2 and TRBJ1-5, is EPEVTQTPSHQVTQMGQEVILRCVPISNHLYFYWYRQILGQKVEFLVSFYNNEISEKSEIFDDQFSVERPDGSNFTLKIRSTKLEDSAMYFCASSEPGPSNQPQHFGDGTRLSIL.